This paragraph reports one T cell receptor beta chain. Its antigen is not identified. Here immunoSEQ multiplex PCR was the method, and the copy in TCRdb shows in-frame clones only, minus some. The sample includes around 140,000 clones, more than 85% of them seen just once. The source of the sample is a study of T cell responses to AZD1222 COVID-19 vaccine. For the study at large: Second-dose groups at about 4 or about 12 weeks were pooled. Overall study findings and caveats: Only a handful of AZD1222 recipients, several in all, had baseline seropositivity. Spike-wide coverage was observed for vaccine-associated CD4 TCRs, with dominant responses at 160-218 and 743-854. Among the donors, most were white British and more were female, and clonal diversity was possibly underestimated.

Germline V lookup: CDR1 SQVTM, CDR2 ANQGSEA. The V end was cut by 0 bases, the J end by 5 bases, with 11 bases between. The CDR3 covers 13 residues. The specimen comprised peripheral blood, sampled on day 0 of AZD1222 vaccination. V gene TRBV29-1 combines with J gene TRBJ2-7; D is undetermined. The receptor was isolated from an adult in good health. The CDR3 sequence: CSVEDEYYNEQYF. The CDR3 region has the DNA TGCAGCGTTGAAGACGAATACTACAACGAGCAGTACTTC.